What follows are 7 T cell receptor beta chains derived from one specimen sequenced in a study of blood T cell repertoires in COVID-19. Clones were read by immunoSEQ multiplex PCR, and TCRdb kept only the in-frame ones, dropping some. The sample lists fewer than 250,000 clones, more than 85% occurring once. The sequenced sample was peripheral blood. The receptors were gathered from a young man with acute or convalescent COVID-19.

The chain combines TRBV6-5 with TRBJ1-3; 7 nucleotides align to TRBD1. Per germline, CDR1 MNHEY and CDR2 SVGAGI. The CDR3 is 14 residues long. Losses at the gene ends were 2 bases for V and 4 bases for J; bases not matched to a gene: 2. The CDR3 DNA reads TGTGCCAGCAGTTACCAGGGGGAGGGAAACACCATATATTTT. Protein: CASSYQGEGNTIYF.

The chain has TRBV19 and TRBJ2-2, with 13 bases matching TRBD2. This CDR3 comprises 16 residues. Per the germline V gene, CDR1 is LNHDA and CDR2 is SQIVND (reference sequence). V lost 4 bases, J lost 5 bases, and 4 bases stayed unmatched. CDR3 residues: CASSNAGLAGTGELFF. CDR3 nucleotide sequence: TGTGCCAGTAGTAACGCGGGACTAGCGGGAACCGGGGAGCTGTTTTTT.

This clone showed up just once. CDR3 amino acids: CASSIDRNFYNEQFF. The CDR3 nucleotides are TGTGCCAGTAGTATAGATCGAAACTTTTACAATGAGCAGTTCTTC. The J gene is TRBJ2-1, the V gene TRBV19; D is ambiguous. The CDR3 spans 15 residues. V lost 0 bases, J lost 4 bases, and 10 bases lay in between. Germline CDR1 is LNHDA and CDR2 is SQIVND (reference sequence).

The CDR3 reads CASSTLGAQPGGYTF. The CDR3, as DNA: TGTGCCAGCAGTACCCTGGGGGCCCAACCCGGGGGCTACACCTTC. The rearrangement links TRBV28 to TRBJ1-2, with a tentative D call TRBD1 (6 bases). Germline CDR1 is MDHEN and CDR2 is SYDVKM. The CDR3 sequence is 15 residues long. Trimming removed 5 bases from V and 8 bases from J, with 21 bases in between.

The chain recombines TRBV28 with TRBJ2-3; 9 bases match TRBD2. CDR1 is MDHEN, CDR2 SYDVKM, per germline. The junction had 7 bases not matched to a gene; V was cut back by 6 bases and J by 0 bases. The CDR3 runs 16 residues. CDR3 coding DNA: TGTGCCAGCAGCCCCTCGGGACTAGCAAGCACAGATACGCAGTATTTT. It yields the protein CASSPSGLASTDTQYF. Combining the CDR3 with reference TRBV28 and TRBJ2-3 gives the whole variable domain DVKVTQSSRYLVKRTGEKVFLECVQDMDHENMFWYRQDPGLGLRLIYFSYDVKMKEKGDIPEGYSVSREKKERFSLILESASTNQTSMYLCASSPSGLASTDTQYFGPGTRLTVL.

This clone was picked up a small number of times. The CDR3 DNA follows: TGTGCCAGCAGTGAACCTCCGGACAGGTTGTTAGTAACTAACTATGGCTACACCTTC. Protein product: CASSEPPDRLLVTNYGYTF. The genes are TRBV2 and TRBJ1-2, with 7 bases identical to TRBD1. The CDR3 contains 19 residues. With 2 bases clipped from V and 0 bases from J, the junction kept 15 bases outside the gene matches. Germline V gives CDR1 SNHLY, CDR2 FYNNEI.

V and J are TRBV7-9 and TRBJ2-3, with D perhaps TRBD1 (6 bases). Per the germline V gene, CDR1 is SEHNR and CDR2 is FQNEAQ (reference sequence). V was shortened by 1 base and J by 5 bases, with 16 bases between the two germline ends. CDR3 length equals 16 residues. The CDR3 DNA follows: TGTGCCAGCAGCTTAGGGGACGGGGTACAGGGAGATACGCAGTATTTT. It is translated as CASSLGDGVQGDTQYF.